The rows below give T cell receptor beta chains drawn from one sample of a study of T cell responses to AZD1222 COVID-19 vaccine. Profiled with immunoSEQ multiplex PCR; TCRdb holds only in-frame clones, not every one. This table has some 140,000 clones, roughly 90% appearing once. The material was peripheral blood, obtained on day 0 of MenACWY control vaccination. The receptor source for this set is an adult in good health. Both conserved end residues are part of each CDR3. A D gene is named only where the DNA matches it firmly.

TRBJ2-7 | TRBV5-4 | - | CASSKGLSYEQYF | TGTGCCAGCAGCAAGGGACTCTCCTACGAGCAGTACTTC
TRBJ1-5 | TRBV24-1 | - | CATSPRGLNSNQPQHF | TGTGCCACCAGTCCTAGGGGACTCAATAGCAATCAGCCCCAGCATTTT
TRBJ2-1 | TRBV7-8 | - | CASSLGGRSNEQFF | TGTGCCAGCAGCTTAGGGGGCAGGAGTAATGAGCAGTTCTTC
TRBJ2-1 | TRBV2 | TRBD2 | CASSERGDSYNEQFF | TGTGCCAGCAGTGAGCGGGGGGACTCCTACAATGAGCAGTTCTTC
TRBJ2-2 | TRBV11-3 | - | CASSLDLGSTGDGELFF | TGTGCCAGCAGCTTAGATTTGGGGAGTACAGGCGACGGGGAGCTGTTTTTT
TRBJ1-1 | TRBV18 | - | CASSPPGAVEAFF | TGTGCCAGCTCACCACCCGGGGCAGTTGAAGCTTTCTTT
TRBJ2-7 | TRBV5-4 | TRBD2 | CASSFYGRLSYEQYF | TGTGCCAGCAGCTTCTACGGGAGGCTCTCCTACGAGCAGTACTTC
TRBJ2-2 | TRBV27 | - | CASSSKPGLPGELFF | TGTGCCAGCAGTTCGAAGCCGGGTCTGCCCGGGGAGCTGTTTTTT
TRBJ1-5 | TRBV7-2 | TRBD1 | CASSSQGAGQPQHF | TGTGCCAGCAGCTCTCAGGGGGCAGGGCAGCCCCAGCATTTT
TRBJ1-2 | TRBV4-1 | - | CASNWDGGAERGYTF | TGCGCCAGCAATTGGGACGGAGGTGCAGAAAGGGGCTACACCTTC